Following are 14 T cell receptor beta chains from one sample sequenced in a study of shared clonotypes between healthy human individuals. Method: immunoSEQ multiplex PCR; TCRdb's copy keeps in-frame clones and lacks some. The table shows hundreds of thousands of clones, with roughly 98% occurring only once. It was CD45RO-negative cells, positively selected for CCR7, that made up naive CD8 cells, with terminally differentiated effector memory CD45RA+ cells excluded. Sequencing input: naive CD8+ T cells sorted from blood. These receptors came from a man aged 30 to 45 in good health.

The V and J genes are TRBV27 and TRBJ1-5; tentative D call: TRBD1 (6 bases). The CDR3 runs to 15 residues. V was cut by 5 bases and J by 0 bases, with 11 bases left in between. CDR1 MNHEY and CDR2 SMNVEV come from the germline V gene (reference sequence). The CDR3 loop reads CASSPGTHSNQPQHF. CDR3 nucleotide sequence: TGTGCCAGCAGTCCCGGGACACATAGCAATCAGCCCCAGCATTTT.

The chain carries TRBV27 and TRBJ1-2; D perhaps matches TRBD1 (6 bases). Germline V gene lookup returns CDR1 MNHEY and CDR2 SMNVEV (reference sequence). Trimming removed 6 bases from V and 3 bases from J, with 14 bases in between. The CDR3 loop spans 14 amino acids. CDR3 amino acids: CASSIQGSDYGYTF. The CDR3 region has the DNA TGTGCCAGCAGCATACAGGGATCCGACTATGGCTACACCTTC.

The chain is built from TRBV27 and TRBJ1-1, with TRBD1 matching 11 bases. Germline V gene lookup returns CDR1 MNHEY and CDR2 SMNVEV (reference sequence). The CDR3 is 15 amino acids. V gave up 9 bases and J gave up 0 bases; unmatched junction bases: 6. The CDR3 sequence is CASPADRGLNTEAFF. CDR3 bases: TGTGCCAGTCCCGCGGACAGGGGGCTGAACACTGAAGCTTTCTTT.

CDR3 bases: TGTGCCTGGAGTGGGGGACAGGGTGACTATGGCTACACCTTC. This sequence encodes CAWSGGQGDYGYTF. J is TRBJ1-2 and V is TRBV30, with TRBD1 matching over 9 bases. CDR1 GTSNPN and CDR2 SVGIG come from the germline V gene (reference sequence). The ends lost 1 base at V and 3 bases at J; junction bases unmatched: 3. The CDR3 sequence is 14 residues long.

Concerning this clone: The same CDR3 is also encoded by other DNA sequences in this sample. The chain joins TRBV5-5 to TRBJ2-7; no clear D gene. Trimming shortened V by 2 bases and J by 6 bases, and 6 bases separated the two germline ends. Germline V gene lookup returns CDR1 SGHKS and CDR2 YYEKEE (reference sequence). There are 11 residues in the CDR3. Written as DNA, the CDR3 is TGTGCCAGCAGCTTCGGCGGCGAGCAGTACTTC. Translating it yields CASSFGGEQYF. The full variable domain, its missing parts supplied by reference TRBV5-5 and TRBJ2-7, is DAGVTQSPTHLIKTRGQQVTLRCSPISGHKSVSWYQQVLGQGPQFIFQYYEKEERGRGNFPDRFSARQFPNYSSELNVNALLLGDSALYLCASSFGGEQYFGPGTRLTVT.

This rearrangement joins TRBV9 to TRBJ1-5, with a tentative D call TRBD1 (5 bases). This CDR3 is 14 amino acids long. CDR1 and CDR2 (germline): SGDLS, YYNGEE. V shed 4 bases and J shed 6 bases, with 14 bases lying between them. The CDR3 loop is CASSLGQGGQPQHF. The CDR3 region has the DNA TGTGCCAGCAGCCTAGGGCAGGGAGGTCAGCCCCAGCATTTT.

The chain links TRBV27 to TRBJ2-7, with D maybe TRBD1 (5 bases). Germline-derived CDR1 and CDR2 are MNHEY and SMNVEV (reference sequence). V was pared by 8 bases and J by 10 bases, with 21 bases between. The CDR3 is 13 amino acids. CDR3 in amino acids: CASSPGPPRKQYF. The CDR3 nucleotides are TGTGCCAGCTCCCCAGGGCCCCCCAGGAAACAGTACTTC.

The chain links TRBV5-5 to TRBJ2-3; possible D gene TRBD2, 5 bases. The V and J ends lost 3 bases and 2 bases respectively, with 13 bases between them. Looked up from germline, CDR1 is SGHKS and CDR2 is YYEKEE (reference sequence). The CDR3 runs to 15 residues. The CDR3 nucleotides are TGTGCCAGCAGCTGGCTGAGCGGAACCACAGATACGCAGTATTTT. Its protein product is CASSWLSGTTDTQYF.

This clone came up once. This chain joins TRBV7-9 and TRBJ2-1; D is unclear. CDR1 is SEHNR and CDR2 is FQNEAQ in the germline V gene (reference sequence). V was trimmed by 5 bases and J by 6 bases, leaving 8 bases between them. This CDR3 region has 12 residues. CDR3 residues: CASSPLPNEQFF. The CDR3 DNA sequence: TGTGCCAGCAGCCCTTTACCCAATGAGCAGTTCTTC.

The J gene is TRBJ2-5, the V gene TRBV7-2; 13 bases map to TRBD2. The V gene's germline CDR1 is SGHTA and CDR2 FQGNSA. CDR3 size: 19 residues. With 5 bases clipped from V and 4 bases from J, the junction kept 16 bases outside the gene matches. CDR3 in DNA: TGTGCCAGCAGCAACATCGGACTAGCGGGAGCGGAGTTTCTAGAGACCCAGTACTTC. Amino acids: CASSNIGLAGAEFLETQYF.

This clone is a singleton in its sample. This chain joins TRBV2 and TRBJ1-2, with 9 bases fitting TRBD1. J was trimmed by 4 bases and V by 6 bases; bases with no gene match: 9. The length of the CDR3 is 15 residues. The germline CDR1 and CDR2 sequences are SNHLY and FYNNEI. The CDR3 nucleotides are TGTGCCAGCAGAATTACAGGGGGCGCGGGCTATGGCTACACCTTC. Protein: CASRITGGAGYGYTF.

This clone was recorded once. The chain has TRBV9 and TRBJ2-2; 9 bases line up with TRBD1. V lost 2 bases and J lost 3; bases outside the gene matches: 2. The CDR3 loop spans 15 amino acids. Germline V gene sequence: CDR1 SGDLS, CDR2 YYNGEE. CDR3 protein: CASSVGQGYTGELFF. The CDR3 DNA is TGTGCCAGCAGCGTCGGACAGGGGTACACCGGGGAGCTGTTTTTT.

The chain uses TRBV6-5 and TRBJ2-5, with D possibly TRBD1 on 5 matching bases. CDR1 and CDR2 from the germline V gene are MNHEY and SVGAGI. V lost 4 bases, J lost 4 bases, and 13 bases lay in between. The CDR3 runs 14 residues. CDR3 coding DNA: TGTGCCAGCAGTTCGGCAGGGCGCCGAGAGACCCAGTACTTC. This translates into CASSSAGRRETQYF.

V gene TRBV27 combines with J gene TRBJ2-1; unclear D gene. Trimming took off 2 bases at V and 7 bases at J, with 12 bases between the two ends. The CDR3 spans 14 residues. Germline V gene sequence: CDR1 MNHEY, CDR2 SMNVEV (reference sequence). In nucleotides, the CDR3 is TGTGCCAGCAGTTTAACTAATGTGGGGAATGAGCAGTTCTTC. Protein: CASSLTNVGNEQFF.